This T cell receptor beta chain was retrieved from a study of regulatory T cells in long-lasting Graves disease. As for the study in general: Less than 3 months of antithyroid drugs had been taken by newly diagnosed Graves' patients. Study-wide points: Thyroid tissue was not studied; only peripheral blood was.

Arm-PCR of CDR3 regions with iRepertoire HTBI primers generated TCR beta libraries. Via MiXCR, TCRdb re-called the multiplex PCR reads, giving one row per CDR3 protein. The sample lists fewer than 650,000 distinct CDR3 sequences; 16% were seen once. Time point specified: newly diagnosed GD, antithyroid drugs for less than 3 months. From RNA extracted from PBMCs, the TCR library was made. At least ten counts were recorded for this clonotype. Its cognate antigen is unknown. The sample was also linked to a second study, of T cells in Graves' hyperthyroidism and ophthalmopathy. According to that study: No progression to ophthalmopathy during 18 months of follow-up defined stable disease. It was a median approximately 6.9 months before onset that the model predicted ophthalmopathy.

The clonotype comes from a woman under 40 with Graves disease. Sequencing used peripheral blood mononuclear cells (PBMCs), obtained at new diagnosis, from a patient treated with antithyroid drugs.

CDR3 nucleotide sequence: TGCAGTGCTAGATCCATCCAGGTGGGAACTGAAGCTTTCTTT. This translates into CSARSIQVGTEAFF. V is TRBV20-1 and J is TRBJ1-1, with D unclear. The germline V and J ends were trimmed by 2 bases and 5 bases, with 15 bases remaining between them. CDR3 size: 14 residues. Germline CDR1 is DFQATT and CDR2 is SNEGSKA (reference sequence).